The 30 T cell receptor beta chains in this list originate from one sample, sequenced in a study of T cells in Graves' hyperthyroidism and ophthalmopathy. Amplification targeted TCR beta CDR3 regions from RNA transcripts. The HTBI primer set served for first-round RT-PCR of the TCR CDR3. One entry per CDR3 protein, called by TCRdb with MiXCR from the multiplex PCR reads. The profile shows approximately 620,000 distinct CDR3 sequences, roughly 14% of them singletons. The source material was blood. Receptor source: a woman aged 25 to 39 with Graves' hyperthyroidism that later progressed to Graves' ophthalmopathy.

In its sample, this clonotype was seen a few times. This rearrangement joins TRBV6-1 to TRBJ2-3; a possible D gene is TRBD2 (5 bases). CDR1 is MNHNS, CDR2 SASEGT, per germline. V was shortened by 3 bases and J by 5 bases, with 12 bases between the two germline ends. The CDR3 sequence is 14 residues long. CDR3 protein: CASSDGLPQDTQYF. CDR3 coding DNA: TGTGCCAGCAGTGACGGACTGCCCCAAGATACGCAGTATTTT.

This clonotype was seen ten or more times. The chain couples TRBV6-1 to TRBJ1-2; D unclear. Germline V gene lookup returns CDR1 MNHNS and CDR2 SASEGT. Trimming pared 7 bases from V and 3 bases from J, leaving 9 bases between. This CDR3 has 12 residues. DNA for the CDR3: TGTGCCAGCACCCAAGAGGACTATGGCTACACCTTC. This sequence encodes CASTQEDYGYTF.

In its sample, this clonotype was seen a few times. J is TRBJ2-6 and V is TRBV10-3; D not resolved. There are 15 residues in the CDR3. Trimming took off 3 bases at V and 2 bases at J, with 8 bases between the two ends. Germline V gives CDR1 ENHRY, CDR2 SYGVKD. CDR3 sequence (DNA): TGTGCCATCAGTGACGTGGTAGCTGGGGCCAACGTCCTGACTTTC. It codes for CAISDVVAGANVLTF.

This clonotype was recorded many times. This sequence joins TRBV28 and TRBJ1-1; tentative D call: TRBD1 (6 bases). The CDR3 is 15 residues long. V was pared by 1 base and J by 5 bases, with 14 bases between. Per the germline V gene, CDR1 is MDHEN and CDR2 is SYDVKM. In DNA, the CDR3 is TGTGCCAGCAGTTTATTGACAGGAGGGGGAACTGAAGCTTTCTTT. As protein: CASSLLTGGGTEAFF.

This clonotype was detected ten times or more. This chain uses TRBV24-1 with TRBJ1-1; maybe TRBD1 (6 bases). V was pared by 4 bases and J by 2 bases, with 7 bases between. This CDR3 spans 13 amino acids. Per the germline V gene, CDR1 is KGHDR and CDR2 is SFDVKD. The CDR3 region is CATSDRGNTEAFF. Here the CDR3 DNA reads TGTGCCACCAGTGACAGGGGCAACACTGAAGCTTTCTTT.

This clonotype came up many times. The J gene is TRBJ1-5, the V gene TRBV12-3 or TRBV12-4, with a tentative D call TRBD1 (5 bases). This CDR3 is built from 15 residues. Trimming removed 6 bases from V and 8 bases from J, with 20 bases in between. CDR3 nucleotides: TGTGCCAGCAGGAAGGACATTGAGTTAAGGGAGCCCCAGCATTTT. It translates to CASRKDIELREPQHF.

This clonotype was counted many times. This chain uses TRBV2 with TRBJ1-6; D is ambiguous. CDR3 length: 17 amino acids. V was shortened by 4 bases and J by 0 bases, with 13 bases between the two germline ends. CDR1 SNHLY and CDR2 FYNNEI come from the germline V gene. CDR3 protein: CASSVNSRSSYNSPLHF. The CDR3 region has the DNA TGTGCCAGCAGTGTTAACTCAAGGAGCTCCTATAATTCACCCCTCCACTTT. The entire variable domain, with the rest obtained from reference TRBV2 and TRBJ1-6, is as follows: EPEVTQTPSHQVTQMGQEVILRCVPISNHLYFYWYRQILGQKVEFLVSFYNNEISEKSEIFDDQFSVERPDGSNFTLKIRSTKLEDSAMYFCASSVNSRSSYNSPLHFGNGTRLTVT.

Details on this clonotype: It may be a read error: a sequence one base away is much more abundant. Here the CDR3 omits its conserved ending phenylalanine or tryptophan, so a read error is the likely source. The gene calls are TRBV27 and TRBJ1-6; TRBD1 aligns across 7 bases. The CDR3 is 16 amino acids. The V and J ends lost 5 bases and 0 bases, in that order; junction bases with no gene match: 4. The V gene's germline CDR1 is MNHEY and CDR2 SMNVEV (reference sequence). DNA for the CDR3: TGTGCCAGCAGTCCAGGGGGAGGCTCCTATAATTCACCCCTCCACCTT. This sequence encodes CASSPGGGSYNSPLHL.

For this clonotype: This may come from a read error, since a much larger clone is one base off. The chain carries TRBV30 and TRBJ2-5; 7 nucleotides match TRBD2. J gave up 4 bases and V 1 base, and 9 bases lay outside the gene matches. The germline CDR1 and CDR2 sequences are GTSNPN and SVGIG (reference sequence). The CDR3 length is 15 residues. CDR3 bases: TGTGCCTGGAGTGGAACGGGACTACGAAGAGAGACCCAGTACTTC. This translates into CAWSGTGLRRETQYF. The full variable domain, completed using reference TRBV30 and TRBJ2-5, is SQTIHQWPATLVQPVGSPLSLECTVEGTSNPNLYWYRQAAGRGLQLLFYSVGIGQISSEVPQNLSASRPQDRQFILSSKKLLLSDSGFYLCAWSGTGLRRETQYFGPGTRLLVL.

The table lists this clonotype with a few counts. The chain is built from TRBV9 and TRBJ2-7; no clear D gene. V lost 0 bases and J 3 bases, leaving 13 bases between the germline ends. The length of the CDR3 is 15 residues. Germline-derived CDR1 and CDR2 are SGDLS and YYNGEE. CDR3 protein: CASSVGAPSIYEQYF. CDR3 DNA sequence: TGTGCCAGCAGCGTAGGGGCACCGAGTATCTACGAGCAGTACTTC.

This chain connects TRBV14 to TRBJ2-3; 12 bases align to TRBD2. Germline CDR1 is SGHDN and CDR2 is FVKESK. Trimming at V came to 5 bases and at J to 3 bases, leaving 9 bases not matched to a gene. The CDR3 is made up of 17 amino acids. As DNA, the CDR3 is TGTGCCAGCAGCTTTAGACTAGCGGGAGATGGTACAGATACGCAGTATTTT. Translated, it gives CASSFRLAGDGTDTQYF.

This clonotype has a handful of counts. The rearrangement joins TRBV2 to TRBJ1-1; TRBD1 agrees at 10 bases. V gave up 6 bases and J gave up 11 bases; unmatched junction bases: 6. The CDR3 consists of 12 residues. Per the germline V gene, CDR1 is SNHLY and CDR2 is FYNNEI. The CDR3 region has the DNA TGTGCCAGCAGCAGACCGGGACAGGGGGCTTTCTTT. It specifies CASSRPGQGAFF.

In its sample, this clonotype was seen many times. V and J are TRBV29-1 and TRBJ2-6; no definite D call. Germline CDR1 reads SQVTM; CDR2 reads ANQGSEA. Trimming removed 2 bases at V and 0 bases at J, with 8 bases between. The length of the CDR3 is 15 residues. CDR3 sequence (DNA): TGCAGCGTTGAAATCTCGTCCTCTGGGGCCAACGTCCTGACTTTC. It specifies CSVEISSSGANVLTF.

This clonotype was counted a few times. V is TRBV10-3 and J is TRBJ2-3, with 11 positions matching TRBD2. Trimming removed 11 bases from V and 3 bases from J; junction bases left unmatched: 10. Germline V gives CDR1 ENHRY, CDR2 SYGVKD. The CDR3 is made up of 15 amino acids. The CDR3 DNA follows: TGTGCCCTAGGAGCTAGCGGGAGGCAAACAGATACGCAGTATTTT. Protein: CALGASGRQTDTQYF.

This clonotype was picked up many times. The genes are TRBV30 and TRBJ2-3; 11 bases fit TRBD2. From germline, CDR1 is GTSNPN and CDR2 SVGIG (reference sequence). V shed 4 bases, J shed 4 bases, and the junction held 4 bases outside the gene matches. The CDR3 runs to 14 residues. The DNA for the CDR3 is TGTGCCTGGACTAGCGGGAGGTTCGCAGATACGCAGTATTTT. This sequence encodes CAWTSGRFADTQYF.

This clonotype has at least ten counts. This chain uses TRBV18 with TRBJ1-2; 11 positions match TRBD1. The germline V gene has CDR1 KGHSH and CDR2 LQKENI. This CDR3 region has 16 residues. The V gene end was trimmed by 6 bases and the J gene end by 6 bases; junction bases not matched to a gene: 12. The CDR3 nucleotides read TGTGCCAGCTCGCCAAGGACAGGGGGCGCAGGGGATGGCTACACCTTC. The encoded protein is CASSPRTGGAGDGYTF.

This clonotype was picked up many times. V usage is TRBV2 and J usage is TRBJ1-1; 8 bases line up with TRBD1. Trimming removed 8 bases from V and 6 bases from J; junction bases left unmatched: 14. CDR1 is SNHLY, CDR2 FYNNEI, per germline. The CDR3 covers 15 residues. The CDR3 DNA follows: TGTGCCAGCTCTCCAACGGGACAGGCCTCTCCTGAAGCTTTCTTT. Residues: CASSPTGQASPEAFF.

The V gene is TRBV6-2 or TRBV6-3, the J gene TRBJ1-2, with 8 bases identical to TRBD1. V dropped 0 bases and J dropped 6; count of bases not matched to a gene: 12. The CDR3 runs 17 residues. The germline V gene encodes CDR1 MNHEY and CDR2 SVGEGT. The CDR3 is CASSYSTRGQSEDGYTF. The DNA for the CDR3 is TGTGCCAGCAGTTACTCGACCAGGGGGCAGTCAGAGGATGGCTACACCTTC.

This chain connects TRBV3-1 to TRBJ1-5; D possibly corresponds to TRBD1 (6 bases). Trimming removed 3 bases at V and 0 bases at J, with 9 bases between. The CDR3 contains 15 residues. Germline V gives CDR1 LGHDT, CDR2 YNNKEL (reference sequence). CDR3 coding DNA: TGTGCCAGCAGCCAGGGGGGCTTTAGCAATCAGCCCCAGCATTTT. It yields the protein CASSQGGFSNQPQHF.

The chain has TRBV12-3 or TRBV12-4 and TRBJ1-2, with 7 bases fitting TRBD1. Trimming removed 3 bases from V and 3 bases from J; junction bases left unmatched: 10. This CDR3 region has 16 residues. Here the CDR3 reads CASSFRLPDRDYGYTF. As DNA, the CDR3 is TGTGCCAGCAGTTTCCGCCTACCAGACAGGGACTATGGCTACACCTTC.

This clonotype was counted at least ten times. This chain joins TRBV2 and TRBJ2-5; no clear D gene. Germline CDR1 and CDR2: SNHLY and FYNNEI. Trimming pared 3 bases from V and 13 bases from J, leaving 18 bases between. This CDR3 region has 13 residues. CDR3 in DNA: TGTGCCAGCAGTGATAGGCAGCCAACGAACCCGTACTTC. It translates to CASSDRQPTNPYF.

This clonotype was recorded many times. This chain uses TRBV3-1 with TRBJ2-7, with TRBD1 matching over 8 bases. The V segment lost 5 bases and the J segment 4 bases; nucleotides outside the gene matches: 10. This CDR3 is 15 amino acids long. Germline loops: CDR1 LGHDT, CDR2 YNNKEL (reference sequence). The CDR3 nucleotides read TGTGCCAGCAGCGCGACCGGGACAGGAGGATACGAGCAGTACTTC. This gives the protein CASSATGTGGYEQYF.

The chain has TRBV16 and TRBJ1-2, with D hard to call. Germline CDR1 KGHSY, CDR2 FQNENV. The CDR3 length is 14 residues. V was cut by 0 bases and J by 0 bases, with 5 bases left in between. The CDR3 here is CASSQSSTNYGYTF. Here the CDR3 DNA reads TGTGCCAGCAGCCAATCGAGCACTAACTATGGCTACACCTTC.

This clonotype was seen at least ten times. The V and J genes are TRBV27 and TRBJ2-7; D remains unclear. This CDR3 is built from 14 residues. Looked up from germline, CDR1 is MNHEY and CDR2 is SMNVEV (reference sequence). Trimming took 2 bases from V and 7 from J, leaving 15 bases between them. CDR3 residues: CASSLIPTQGEQYF. For the CDR3, the DNA is TGTGCCAGCAGTTTAATCCCGACCCAAGGAGAGCAGTACTTC.

This clonotype was counted at least ten times. The chain recombines TRBV11-3 with TRBJ1-1, with D perhaps TRBD1 (5 bases). V lost 1 base and J lost 4, with 13 bases in between. Germline assignment: CDR1 SGHNT and CDR2 YENEEA. The CDR3 runs to 15 residues. The CDR3: CASSLGGGSGTEAFF. The CDR3 region has the DNA TGTGCCAGCAGCTTAGGCGGGGGTTCGGGCACTGAAGCTTTCTTT. Filled out from reference TRBV11-3 and TRBJ1-1, the complete variable domain reads EAGVVQSPRYKIIEKKQPVAFWCNPISGHNTLYWYLQNLGQGPELLIRYENEEAVDDSQLPKDRFSAERLKGVDSTLKIQPAELGDSAVYLCASSLGGGSGTEAFFGQGTRLTVV.

In this sample, this clonotype turned up many times. The chain combines TRBV6-1 with TRBJ2-7; no firm D call. Trimming removed 10 bases at V and 3 bases at J, with 19 bases between. Germline V gives CDR1 MNHNS, CDR2 SASEGT. The CDR3 totals 14 residues. CDR3 residues: CAITDRGRNYEQYF. The CDR3 DNA follows: TGTGCCATCACGGACCGCGGTCGGAACTACGAGCAGTACTTC.

Many counts were recorded for this clonotype. The junction departs from the called germline gene at one end, perhaps through a read error. The chain couples TRBV6-1 to TRBJ2-7, with D possibly matching TRBD2 (6 bases). The germline V gene encodes CDR1 MNHNS and CDR2 SASEGT. CDR3 size: 14 residues. CDR3 coding DNA: TGTGCCAGCAGTCCCGGGACTTACCCCTACGGGCAGTACTTC. Protein: CASSPGTYPYGQYF.

This clonotype was seen a handful of times. This may arise from a read error, as a much more abundant clone is one base away. The gene calls are TRBV25-1 and TRBJ2-3; no definite D call. The V end was cut by 2 bases, the J end by 4 bases, with 1 base between. The length of the CDR3 is 11 residues. Germline CDR1 and CDR2: MGHDK and SYGVNS. The CDR3 sequence is CASSEADTQYF. In nucleotides, the CDR3 is TGTGCCAGCAGTGAAGCAGATACGCAGTATTTT.

At least ten counts were recorded for this clonotype. The chain is built from TRBV7-2 and TRBJ2-1; D remains ambiguous. The germline V and J ends were trimmed by 2 bases and 3 bases, with 11 bases remaining between them. Germline V CDR1 and CDR2: SGHTA, FQGNSA. The CDR3 length is 15 residues. CDR3 in DNA: TGTGCCAGCAGCTTATTGCGGAATGTCTACAATGAGCAGTTCTTC. It specifies CASSLLRNVYNEQFF.

There are a few counts of this clonotype. This chain links TRBV29-1 with TRBJ2-7, with no clear D. The CDR3 consists of 14 residues. CDR1 SQVTM and CDR2 ANQGSEA come from the germline V gene. With 6 bases removed from V and 5 bases from J, the gap between germline ends came to 20 bases. CDR3 in DNA: TGCAGCGTCCGAGACCTATTCGGTATCGACGAGCAGTACTTC. It translates to CSVRDLFGIDEQYF.